The entry that follows covers one T cell receptor beta chain sequence. This record belongs to a study of T cells in Graves' hyperthyroidism and ophthalmopathy. There were TCR beta CDR3 regions amplified from RNA transcripts. Researchers ran a first-round RT-PCR on the TCR CDR3 using the HTBI primer set. One entry per CDR3 protein, called by TCRdb with MiXCR from the multiplex PCR reads. The sample carries roughly 350,000 distinct CDR3 sequences, roughly 14% recorded once. This CDR3 has 18 residues. The V and J ends lost 0 bases and 4 bases, in that order; junction bases with no gene match: 9. Germline CDR1 LGHNA, CDR2 YSLEER.

This receptor was identified in a woman in her 30s with Graves' hyperthyroidism. This chain connects TRBV4-3 to TRBJ2-2; 9 bases line up with TRBD2. Material: blood. The CDR3 nucleotides are TGCGCCAGCAGCCAAGACCCCCCGGGACTAGCAGTCACCGGGGAGCTGTTTTTT. Translation gives CASSQDPPGLAVTGELFF.